This T cell receptor beta chain was profiled in a study of OX40 agonist ivuxolimab in advanced cancers. Study in general: With a range of roughly 23 to 85, age averaged about 58 years, and about 80% were male.

V was cut by 6 bases and J by 1 base, with 9 bases left in between. Germline CDR1 reads KGHSH; CDR2 reads LQKENI. CDR3 length equals 13 residues. TCRdb's table, derived via immunoSEQ multiplex PCR, lists solely in-frame clones and lacks some. The data hold fewer than 70,000 clones, with about 88% observed a single time. The clonotype comes from an adult with an advanced solid tumor such as melanoma, head and neck, liver or kidney cancer. This specimen was CD4+ or CD8+ T cells sorted from blood, taken in a trial of the OX40 agonist ivuxolimab. The chain recombines TRBV18 with TRBJ2-5; maybe TRBD1 (6 bases). The CDR3 sequence is CASSRTAQETQYF. The CDR3 DNA is TGTGCCAGCTCGCGGACAGCCCAAGAGACCCAGTACTTC.